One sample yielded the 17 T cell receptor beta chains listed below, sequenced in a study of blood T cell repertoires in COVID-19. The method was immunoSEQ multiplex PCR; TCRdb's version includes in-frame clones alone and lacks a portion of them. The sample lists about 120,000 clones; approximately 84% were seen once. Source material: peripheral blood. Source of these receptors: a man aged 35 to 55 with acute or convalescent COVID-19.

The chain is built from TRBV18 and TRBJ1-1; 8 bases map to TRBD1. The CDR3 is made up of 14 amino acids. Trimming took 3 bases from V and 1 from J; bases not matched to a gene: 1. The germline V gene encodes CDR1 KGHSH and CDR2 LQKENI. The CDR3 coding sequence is TGTGCCAGCTCACCCCAGGGGGCGAACACTGAAGCTTTCTTT. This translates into CASSPQGANTEAFF.

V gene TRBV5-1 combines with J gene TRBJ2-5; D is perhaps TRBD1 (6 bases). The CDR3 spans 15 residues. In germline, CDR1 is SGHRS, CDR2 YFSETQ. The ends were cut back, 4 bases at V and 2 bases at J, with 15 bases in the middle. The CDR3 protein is CASSPGQFSQETQYF. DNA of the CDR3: TGCGCCAGCAGCCCTGGACAGTTCAGTCAAGAGACCCAGTACTTC.

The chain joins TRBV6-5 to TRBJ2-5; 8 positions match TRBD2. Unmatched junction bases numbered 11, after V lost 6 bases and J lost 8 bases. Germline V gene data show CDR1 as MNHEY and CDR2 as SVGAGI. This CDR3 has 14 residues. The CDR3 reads CASSRTSGSNTQYF. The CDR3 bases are TGTGCCAGCAGCCGAACGAGCGGGAGTAATACCCAGTACTTC.

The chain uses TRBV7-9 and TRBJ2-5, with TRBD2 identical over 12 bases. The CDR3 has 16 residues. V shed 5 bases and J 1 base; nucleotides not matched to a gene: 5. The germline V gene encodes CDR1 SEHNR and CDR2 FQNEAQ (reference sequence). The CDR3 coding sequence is TGTGCCAGCAGCGATACTAGCGGGGGGCTCCAAGAGACCCAGTACTTC. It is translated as CASSDTSGGLQETQYF.

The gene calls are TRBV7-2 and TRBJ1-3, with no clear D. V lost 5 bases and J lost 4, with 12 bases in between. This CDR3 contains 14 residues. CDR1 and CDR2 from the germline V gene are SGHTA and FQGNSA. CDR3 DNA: TGTGCCAGCAGCCCGATCCCACAGGGAAACACCATATATTTT. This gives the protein CASSPIPQGNTIYF.

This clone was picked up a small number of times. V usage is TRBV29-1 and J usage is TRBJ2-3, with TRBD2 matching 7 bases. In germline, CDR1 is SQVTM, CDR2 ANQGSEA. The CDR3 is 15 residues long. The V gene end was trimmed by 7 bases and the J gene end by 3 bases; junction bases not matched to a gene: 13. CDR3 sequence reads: CSAQVGGRVTDTQYF. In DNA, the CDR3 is TGCAGCGCTCAAGTGGGGGGGAGGGTGACAGATACGCAGTATTTT.

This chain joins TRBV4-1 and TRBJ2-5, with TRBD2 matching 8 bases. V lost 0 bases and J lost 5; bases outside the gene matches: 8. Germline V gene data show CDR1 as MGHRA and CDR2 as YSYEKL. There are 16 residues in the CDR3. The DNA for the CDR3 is TGCGCCAGCAGCCAAGATCCCGGGGGGGCCCTTGAGACCCAGTACTTC. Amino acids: CASSQDPGGALETQYF.

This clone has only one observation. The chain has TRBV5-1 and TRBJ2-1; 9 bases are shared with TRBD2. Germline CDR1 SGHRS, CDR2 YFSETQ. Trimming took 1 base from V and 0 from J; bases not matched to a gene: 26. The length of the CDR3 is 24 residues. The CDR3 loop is CASSLFAARTGRKTSGRSYNEQFF. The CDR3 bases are TGCGCCAGCAGCTTGTTCGCCGCGAGGACGGGACGTAAGACTAGCGGCCGCTCCTACAATGAGCAGTTCTTC. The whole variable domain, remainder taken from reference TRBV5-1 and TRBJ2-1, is KAGVTQTPRYLIKTRGQQVTLSCSPISGHRSVSWYQQTPGQGLQFLFEYFSETQRNKGNFPGRFSGRQFSNSRSEMNVSTLELGDSALYLCASSLFAARTGRKTSGRSYNEQFFGPGTRLTVL.

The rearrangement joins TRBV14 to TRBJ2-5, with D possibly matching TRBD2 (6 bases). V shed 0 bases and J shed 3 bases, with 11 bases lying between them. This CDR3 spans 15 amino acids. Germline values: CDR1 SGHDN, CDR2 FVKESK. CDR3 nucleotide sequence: TGTGCCAGCAGCCAAGAGTCGGGAGCGGAAGAGACCCAGTACTTC. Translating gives CASSQESGAEETQYF. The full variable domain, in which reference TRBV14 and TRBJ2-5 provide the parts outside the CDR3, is EAGVTQFPSHSVIEKGQTVTLRCDPISGHDNLYWYRRVMGKEIKFLLHFVKESKQDESGMPNNRFLAERTGGTYSTLKVQPAELEDSGVYFCASSQESGAEETQYFGPGTRLLVL.

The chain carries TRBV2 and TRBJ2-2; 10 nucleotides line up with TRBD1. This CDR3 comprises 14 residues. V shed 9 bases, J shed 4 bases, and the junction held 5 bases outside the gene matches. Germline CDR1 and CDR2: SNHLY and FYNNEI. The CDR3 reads CASKRQGATGELFF. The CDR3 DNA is TGTGCCAGTAAAAGACAGGGGGCCACCGGGGAGCTGTTTTTT.

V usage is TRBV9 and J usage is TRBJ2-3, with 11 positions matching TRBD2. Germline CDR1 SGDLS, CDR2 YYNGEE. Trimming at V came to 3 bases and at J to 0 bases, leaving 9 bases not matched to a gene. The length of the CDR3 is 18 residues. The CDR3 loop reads CASSGGLAGPYSTDTQYF. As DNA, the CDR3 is TGTGCCAGCAGCGGAGGACTAGCGGGCCCCTACAGCACAGATACGCAGTATTTT.

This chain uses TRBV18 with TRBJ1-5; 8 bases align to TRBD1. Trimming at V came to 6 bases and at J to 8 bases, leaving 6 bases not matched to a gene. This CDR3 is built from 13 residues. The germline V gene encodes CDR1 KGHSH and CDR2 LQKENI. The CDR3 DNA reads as TGTGCCAGCTCCCCTGGACAGGGAAAGCCCCAGCATTTT. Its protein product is CASSPGQGKPQHF.

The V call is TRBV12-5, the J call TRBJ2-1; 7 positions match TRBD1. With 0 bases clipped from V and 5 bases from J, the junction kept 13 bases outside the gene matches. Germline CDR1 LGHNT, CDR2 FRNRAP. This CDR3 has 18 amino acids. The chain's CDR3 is CASGLVYLEGQPDNEQFF. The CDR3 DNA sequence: TGTGCTAGTGGTTTGGTCTATCTTGAGGGACAGCCAGACAATGAGCAGTTCTTC.

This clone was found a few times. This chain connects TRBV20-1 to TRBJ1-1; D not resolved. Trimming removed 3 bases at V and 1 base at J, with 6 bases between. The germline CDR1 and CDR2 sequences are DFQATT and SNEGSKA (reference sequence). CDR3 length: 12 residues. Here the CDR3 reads CSASLKNTEAFF. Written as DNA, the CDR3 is TGCAGTGCTAGTCTTAAGAACACTGAAGCTTTCTTT.

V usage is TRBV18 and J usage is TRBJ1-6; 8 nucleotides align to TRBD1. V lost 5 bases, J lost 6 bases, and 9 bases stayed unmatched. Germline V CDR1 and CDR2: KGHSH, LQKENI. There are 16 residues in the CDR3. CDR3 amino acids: CASSERQGPSNSPLHF. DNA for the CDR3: TGTGCCAGCTCAGAGAGACAGGGGCCGAGTAATTCACCCCTCCACTTT.

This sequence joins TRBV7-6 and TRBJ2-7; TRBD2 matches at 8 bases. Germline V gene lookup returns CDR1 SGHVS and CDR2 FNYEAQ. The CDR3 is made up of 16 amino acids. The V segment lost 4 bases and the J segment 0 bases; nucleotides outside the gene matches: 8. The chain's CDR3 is CASSSRGGLSSYEQYF. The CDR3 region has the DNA TGTGCCAGCAGCTCCCGGGGGGGTCTGAGCTCCTACGAGCAGTACTTC.

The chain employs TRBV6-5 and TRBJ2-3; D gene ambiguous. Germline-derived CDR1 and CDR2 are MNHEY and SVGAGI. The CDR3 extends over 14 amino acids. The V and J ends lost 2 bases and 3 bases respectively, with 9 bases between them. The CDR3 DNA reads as TGTGCCAGCAGTTACCAGATATCAACAGATACGCAGTATTTT. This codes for CASSYQISTDTQYF.